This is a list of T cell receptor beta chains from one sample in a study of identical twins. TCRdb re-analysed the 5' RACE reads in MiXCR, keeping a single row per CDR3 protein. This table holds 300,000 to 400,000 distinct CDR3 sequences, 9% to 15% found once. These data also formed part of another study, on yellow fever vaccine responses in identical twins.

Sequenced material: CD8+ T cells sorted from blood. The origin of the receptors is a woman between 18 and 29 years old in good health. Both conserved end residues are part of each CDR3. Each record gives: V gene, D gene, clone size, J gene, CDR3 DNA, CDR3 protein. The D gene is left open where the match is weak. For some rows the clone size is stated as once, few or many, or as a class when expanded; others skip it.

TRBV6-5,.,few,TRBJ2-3,TGTGCCAGCAGTTACTCGAATAAAGATACGCAGTATTTT,CASSYSNKDTQYF
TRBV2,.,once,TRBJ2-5,TGTGCCATCAGGACAGGAGGGGGCCAAGAGACCCAGTACTTC,CAIRTGGGQETQYF
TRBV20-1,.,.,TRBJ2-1,TGCAGTGCTAGAATGGCTGAAAATGAGCAGTTCTTC,CSARMAENEQFF
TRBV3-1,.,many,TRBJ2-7,TGTGCCAGCAGCCAAGATTGGGACGGAGCCTACGAGCAGTACTTC,CASSQDWDGAYEQYF
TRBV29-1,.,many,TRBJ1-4,TGCAGCGTTGGGAACCGGGACGGATCCGAAAAACTGTTTTTT,CSVGNRDGSEKLFF
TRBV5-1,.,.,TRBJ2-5,TGCGCCAGCAGCTTGGTACAGGGATTGGAGACCCAGTACTTC,CASSLVQGLETQYF
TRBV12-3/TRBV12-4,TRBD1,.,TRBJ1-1,TGTGCCAGCAGTTTCGTACAGGGGGGGGTCACTGAAGCTTTCTTT,CASSFVQGGVTEAFF
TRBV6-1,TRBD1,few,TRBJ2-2,TGTGCCAGCAGTGAGACAGGGGAGGCCGGGGAGCTGTTTTTT,CASSETGEAGELFF
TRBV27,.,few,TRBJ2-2,TGTGCCAGCAGCCACGCGGGACGGTCGAACACCGGGGAGCTGTTTTTT,CASSHAGRSNTGELFF
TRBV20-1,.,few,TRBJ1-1,TGCAGTGCGGTTCGGGGCACTGAAGCTTTCTTT,CSAVRGTEAFF
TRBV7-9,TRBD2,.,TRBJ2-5,TGTGCCAGCAGCCCCGGGACTAGCCTCTGGGAGACCCAGTACTTC,CASSPGTSLWETQYF
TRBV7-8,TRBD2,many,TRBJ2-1,TGTGCCAGCAGCTTAGGGACTAGCGGAGGTTACAATGAGCAGTTCTTC,CASSLGTSGGYNEQFF
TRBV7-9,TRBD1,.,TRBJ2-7,TGTGCCAGCGAGGGACAGGGCTCCTACGAGCAGTACTTC,CASEGQGSYEQYF
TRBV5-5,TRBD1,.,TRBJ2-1,TGTGCCAGCAGCTGGGGGACAGGGCCCTACAATGAGCAGTTCTTC,CASSWGTGPYNEQFF
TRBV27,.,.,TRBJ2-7,TGTGCCAGCAGGGACAGCGCTTACGAGCAGTACTTC,CASRDSAYEQYF
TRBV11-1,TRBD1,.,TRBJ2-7,TGTGCCAGCAGCCCCCCGGACAGGAGCTCCTACGAGCAGTACTTC,CASSPPDRSSYEQYF
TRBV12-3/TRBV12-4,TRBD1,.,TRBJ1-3,TGTGCCAGCAGTTTTACAGGGGTTTACTTCTCTGGAAACACCATATATTTT,CASSFTGVYFSGNTIYF
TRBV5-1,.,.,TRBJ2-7,TGCGCCAGCAGCTCAGGGTTTGAAGGCGAGCAGTACTTC,CASSSGFEGEQYF
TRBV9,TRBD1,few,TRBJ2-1,TGTGCCAGCAGCGGGGACAGGAAGTACAATGAGCAGTTCTTC,CASSGDRKYNEQFF
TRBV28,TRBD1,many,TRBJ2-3,TGTGCCAGCAGTTTAGGGCAGGGGGCAGATACGCAGTATTTT,CASSLGQGADTQYF
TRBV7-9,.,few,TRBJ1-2,TGTGCCAGCAGCTACCGACAGCGGGGTAATGGCTACACCTTC,CASSYRQRGNGYTF
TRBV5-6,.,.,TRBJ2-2,TGTGCCAGCAGCTTTATCACCGGGGAGCTGTTTTTT,CASSFITGELFF
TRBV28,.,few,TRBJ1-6,TGTGCCAGCAGCGACTTGTCACCCCTCCACTTT,CASSDLSPLHF
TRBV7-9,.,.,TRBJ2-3,TGTGCCAGCTGGGGGCCTCACACAGATACGCAGTATTTT,CASWGPHTDTQYF
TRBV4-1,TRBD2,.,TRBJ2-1,TGCGCCAGCAGCCGACGGACTAGCGGGGATTTCAATGAGCAGTTCTTC,CASSRRTSGDFNEQFF
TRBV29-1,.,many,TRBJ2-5,TGCAGCGACACGGTGGACGGGACCCAGTACTTC,CSDTVDGTQYF
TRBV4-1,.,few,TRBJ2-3,TGCGCCAGCAAAAGGGCACGGAGCGGAACAGATACGCAGTATTTT,CASKRARSGTDTQYF
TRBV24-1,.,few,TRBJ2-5,TGTGCCACCAGTGAGCCCCCGGGGACCCAGTACTTC,CATSEPPGTQYF
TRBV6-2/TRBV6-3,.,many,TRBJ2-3,TGTGCCAGCAGTTACGGGGGGCCCACAGATACGCAGTATTTT,CASSYGGPTDTQYF
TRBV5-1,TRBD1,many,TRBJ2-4,TGCGCCAGCAGCTTCGATTTGGGACAGGGGGCTACCAAAAACATTCAGTACTTC,CASSFDLGQGATKNIQYF
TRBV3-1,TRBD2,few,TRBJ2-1,TGTGCCAGCAGCCAAGGAGGTGAACTAGCGGTTAATGAGCAGTTCTTC,CASSQGGELAVNEQFF
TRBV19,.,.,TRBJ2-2,TGTGCCAGCATACAGGACTGGGGCGGGGAGCTGTTTTTT,CASIQDWGGELFF
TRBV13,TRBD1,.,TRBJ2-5,TGTGCCAGCAGCCTCCGGGACAGGAAAGAGACCCAGTACTTC,CASSLRDRKETQYF
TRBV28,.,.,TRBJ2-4,TGTGCCAGCAGTTTAGTGGGGGCTCCCGGCATTCAGTACTTC,CASSLVGAPGIQYF
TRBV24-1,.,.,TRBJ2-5,TGTGCCACGAAAGGAGAGTCAGAGACCCAGTACTTC,CATKGESETQYF
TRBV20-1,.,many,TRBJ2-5,TGCAGTGCTAGCCTGGGGCAAGAGACCCAGTACTTC,CSASLGQETQYF
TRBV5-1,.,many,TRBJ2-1,TGCGCCAGCAGCCGCGGGACTGACAATGAGCAGTTCTTC,CASSRGTDNEQFF
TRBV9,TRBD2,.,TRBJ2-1,TGTGCCAGCAGCGTAGAGGCGGGAGGGGACACTGAGCAGTTCTTC,CASSVEAGGDTEQFF
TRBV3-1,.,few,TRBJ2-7,TGTGCCAGCAGTGAAACAACCTCCTACGGGCAGTACTTC,CASSETTSYGQYF
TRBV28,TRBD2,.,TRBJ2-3,TGTGCCAGCAGCCAAGAGCGGGGGGCTAGCACAGATACGCAGTATTTT,CASSQERGASTDTQYF
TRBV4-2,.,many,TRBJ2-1,TGTGCCAGCAGCCAAGACGGCGGGGCCGCCTCCAATGAGCAGTTCTTC,CASSQDGGAASNEQFF
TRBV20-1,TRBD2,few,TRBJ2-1,TGCAGTGCTAGATCCGAAAAAAGGGGACTAGAGTTTGCTGAGCAGTTCTTC,CSARSEKRGLEFAEQFF
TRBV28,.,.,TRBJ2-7,TGTGCCAGCACCCGGGTAGACGAGCAGTACTTC,CASTRVDEQYF